Shown below are 20 T cell receptor beta chains from a single sample sequenced in a study of human T cells and chemical hapten exposure listed by TCRdb under 2021. Preparation of the library involved 5' RACE. Sequenced using an Illumina MiSeq. TCRdb reran the public reads through fastp at Q25 and MiXCR, keeping productive beta chains. Records with the same CDR3 protein are collapsed into one entry carrying the most frequent genes and DNA. In this sample the table shows 75,000 or so distinct CDR3 sequences, more than 15% of which occur a single time. 6.8% of the sample goes to the ten largest clones. Total RNA was isolated from unfractionated whole blood collected in Tempus Blood RNA tubes. These receptor sequences come from a female donor in good health.

This clonotype was recorded at least ten times. The chain uses TRBV5-6 and TRBJ2-5, with D uncertain. CDR1 and CDR2 from the germline V gene are SGHDT and YYEEEE. Deletions cut 4 bases from V and 3 bases from J, with 13 bases between. The CDR3 is 14 residues long. CDR3 in amino acids: CASSPGVREETQYF. The CDR3 bases are TGTGCCAGCAGCCCCGGAGTCCGAGAAGAGACCCAGTACTTC.

This clonotype was recorded a few times. This sequence joins TRBV12-3 or TRBV12-4 and TRBJ2-3; possibly TRBD1 for D (5 bases). V was pared by 6 bases and J by 3 bases, with 16 bases between. The CDR3 covers 15 residues. The chain's CDR3 is CASRPQALRTDTQYF. CDR3 bases: TGTGCCAGCAGACCACAGGCGCTTAGGACAGATACGCAGTATTTT.

This clonotype has at least ten counts. The rearrangement joins TRBV28 to TRBJ2-1, with TRBD2 matching over 7 bases. The V and J ends lost 6 bases and 0 bases, in that order; junction bases with no gene match: 8. The CDR3 is 16 residues long. Germline V gene sequence: CDR1 MDHEN, CDR2 SYDVKM. CDR3: CASSPTLAGSYNEQFF. The DNA for the CDR3 is TGTGCCAGCAGCCCGACGTTAGCGGGCTCCTACAATGAGCAGTTCTTC.

A few counts support this clonotype. The V gene is TRBV10-2, the J gene TRBJ2-3; D not resolved. Germline loops: CDR1 WSHSY, CDR2 SAAADI. V lost 3 bases to trimming and J lost 1 base, with 8 bases between them. The CDR3 has 14 residues. The chain's CDR3 is CASSDRVGTDTQYF. The CDR3 region has the DNA TGCGCCAGCAGTGATAGGGTCGGCACAGATACGCAGTATTTT.

This clonotype appeared a few times. The V and J genes are TRBV10-1 and TRBJ2-5; no firm D call. Germline-derived CDR1 and CDR2 are WNHNN and SYGVQD (reference sequence). CDR3 length equals 13 residues. The germline V and J ends were trimmed by 3 bases and 2 bases, with 7 bases remaining between them. In nucleotides, the CDR3 is TGCGCCAGCAGTGAACGGTTTCAAGAGACCCAGTACTTC. Translation: CASSERFQETQYF.

This clonotype was picked up a small number of times. The J gene is TRBJ2-7, the V gene TRBV6-6; TRBD1 might be the D (6 bases). The germline V gene encodes CDR1 MNHNY and CDR2 SVGAGI (reference sequence). The CDR3 runs to 13 residues. Trimming stripped 5 bases from V and 4 bases from J, with 12 bases between. CDR3 DNA sequence: TGTGCCAGCAGTGGGGGCAGCCAGTACGAGCAGTACTTC. This codes for CASSGGSQYEQYF.

This clonotype was detected only a few times. V is TRBV18 and J is TRBJ1-4; TRBD1 might be the D (5 bases). Germline V gene sequence: CDR1 KGHSH, CDR2 LQKENI. Between the trimmed V and J ends, which lost 2 bases and 5 bases, there was a span of 12 bases. The CDR3 runs to 15 residues. CDR3 nucleotide sequence: TGTGCCAGCTCACCATCGCGACAGCCCAATGAAAAACTGTTTTTT. Translated: CASSPSRQPNEKLFF.

The chain joins TRBV20-1 to TRBJ2-6, with D maybe TRBD2 (6 bases). V lost 4 bases to trimming and J lost 0 bases, with 10 bases between them. CDR1 and CDR2 from the germline V gene are DFQATT and SNEGSKA (reference sequence). This CDR3 contains 15 residues. The CDR3 sequence is CSATPGSSGANVLTF. The CDR3 region has the DNA TGCAGTGCTACCCCCGGGAGCTCTGGGGCCAACGTCCTGACTTTC.

There are a few counts of this clonotype. The chain recombines TRBV30 with TRBJ2-5; D perhaps matches TRBD2 (6 bases). Trimming removed 3 bases at V and 5 bases at J, with 22 bases between. This CDR3 has 16 amino acids. Germline V gene sequence: CDR1 GTSNPN, CDR2 SVGIG (reference sequence). The CDR3 region is CAWSLNPGFGGETQYF. In DNA form, the CDR3 reads TGTGCCTGGAGCTTAAATCCCGGATTCGGAGGGGAGACCCAGTACTTC.

V and J are TRBV21-1 and TRBJ1-6; the D call TRBD1 from the table was never checked on the DNA. TRBV21-1 is a known pseudogene. This CDR3 has 17 residues. The CDR3 DNA follows: TGTGCCAGCAGCTCCAGACAGGGGAGCTCCTATAATTCACCCCTCCACTTT. Translated, it gives CASSSRQGSSYNSPLHF.

This clonotype has a handful of counts. The V gene is TRBV7-2, the J gene TRBJ1-5, with D possibly TRBD1 on 6 matching bases. V was pared by 0 bases and J by 6 bases, with 15 bases between. The CDR3 extends over 16 amino acids. CDR1 is SGHTA and CDR2 is FQGNSA in the germline V gene. The chain's CDR3 is CASSLAGRGASQPQHF. For the CDR3, the DNA is TGTGCCAGCAGCTTAGCGGGCCGGGGGGCGTCTCAGCCCCAGCATTTT.

The chain employs TRBV7-2 and TRBJ2-1; 12 nucleotides match TRBD2. CDR1 and CDR2 from the germline V gene are SGHTA and FQGNSA. Trimming at V came to 5 bases and at J to 5 bases, leaving 10 bases not matched to a gene. The CDR3 length is 17 residues. CDR3 sequence: CASSTHPTSGGHNEQFF. In DNA form, the CDR3 reads TGTGCCAGCAGCACCCATCCGACTAGCGGGGGACACAATGAGCAGTTCTTC.

This clonotype turned up a few times. This sequence joins TRBV20-1 and TRBJ1-1; no firm D call. Germline assignment: CDR1 DFQATT and CDR2 SNEGSKA (reference sequence). The length of the CDR3 is 13 residues. Deletions cut 2 bases from V and 4 bases from J, with 11 bases between. CDR3 in DNA: TGCAGTGCTAGACGGGGTGTGGCCACTGAAGCTTTCTTT. Residues: CSARRGVATEAFF.

This sequence joins TRBV6-5 and TRBJ2-1, with TRBD2 identical over 12 bases. This CDR3 has 15 amino acids. J gave up 7 bases and V 6 bases, and 7 bases lay outside the gene matches. The germline gives CDR1 MNHEY, CDR2 SVGAGI. This CDR3 is CASRPGTSGWNEQFF. The CDR3 DNA is TGTGCCAGCAGGCCCGGGACTAGCGGGTGGAATGAGCAGTTCTTC.

The count of this clonotype is one. The chain has TRBV7-2 and TRBJ2-3; D unresolved. The CDR3 loop spans 15 amino acids. Trimming removed 5 bases at V and 6 bases at J, with 18 bases between. CDR1 SGHTA and CDR2 FQGNSA come from the germline V gene. The CDR3 is CASSLRLSARDTQYF. The CDR3, as DNA: TGTGCCAGCAGCCTTCGACTCTCAGCGAGGGATACGCAGTATTTT.

This clonotype was seen a handful of times. The chain links TRBV7-9 to TRBJ2-7; D not certain. The germline V and J ends were trimmed by 1 base and 2 bases, with 6 bases remaining between them. The CDR3 covers 13 residues. The germline V gene has CDR1 SEHNR and CDR2 FQNEAQ (reference sequence). The CDR3 region is CASSLVSTYEQYF. The CDR3 bases are TGTGCCAGCAGCTTAGTCAGTACCTACGAGCAGTACTTC.

The chain joins TRBV5-4 to TRBJ1-1; 8 bases match TRBD1. There are 14 residues in the CDR3. Germline CDR1 reads SGHNT; CDR2 reads YYREEE (reference sequence). The ends lost 5 bases at V and 1 base at J; junction bases unmatched: 4. CDR3 sequence: CASRSGGQNTEAFF. In DNA form, the CDR3 reads TGTGCCAGCAGATCAGGGGGCCAGAACACTGAAGCTTTCTTT.

This clonotype was found a few times. The CDR3 region has the DNA TGTGCCCTAAGGGGGAGCGGGACGGTAGACGAGCAGTACTTC. Translated: CALRGSGTVDEQYF. V usage is TRBV10-3 and J usage is TRBJ2-7; possible D gene TRBD2, 7 bases. Per the germline V gene, CDR1 is ENHRY and CDR2 is SYGVKD. There are 14 residues in the CDR3. Trimming pared 11 bases from V and 5 bases from J, leaving 22 bases between.

This clonotype was seen many times. The CDR3 region has the DNA TGTGCCAGCTCACCGACAGGGATTCTAGATACGCAGTATTTT. Protein: CASSPTGILDTQYF. The chain couples TRBV18 to TRBJ2-3; 7 bases are shared with TRBD1. J gave up 5 bases and V 3 bases, and 5 bases lay outside the gene matches. Germline V gene data show CDR1 as KGHSH and CDR2 as LQKENI. The CDR3 is 14 residues long.

This clonotype was counted only a few times. This chain links TRBV7-2 with TRBJ2-2, with D possibly TRBD2 on 6 matching bases. This CDR3 is 16 amino acids long. V shed 2 bases and J shed 0 bases, with 10 bases lying between them. Germline V gene data show CDR1 as SGHTA and CDR2 as FQGNSA. Written as DNA, the CDR3 is TGTGCCAGCAGCTTATCTCTAGCGTCGAACACCGGGGAGCTGTTTTTT. Its protein is CASSLSLASNTGELFF.